The entry that follows covers one TCR beta chain sequence. Its matching antigen is unknown. Aged 18 to 65, hyperthyroidism patients had new diagnoses of under 2 months' duration. As the template, RNA transcripts were used to amplify TCR beta CDR3 regions. An initial RT-PCR round employing HTBI primers preceded a second-round multiplex PCR. TCRdb re-called the multiplex PCR reads with MiXCR, one entry per CDR3 protein. The table has some 1.1 million distinct CDR3 sequences, about 38% seen once. This entry belongs to a study of Graves' ophthalmopathy and Graves' hyperthyroidism. Study at large: Ophthalmopathy not arising within 18 months of follow-up defined hyperthyroidism as stable. Findings of the study overall: The majority of expanded thyroid clonotypes above 0.001 frequency also occurred in blood.

V trimming: 3 bases; J trimming: 1 base; junction bases outside the gene matches: 4. The CDR3 has 16 amino acids. Looked up from germline, CDR1 is ENHRY and CDR2 is SYGVKD. The source is an adult man with Graves' hyperthyroidism. The sequenced material came from peripheral blood or thyroid tissue (not recorded which). The V and J genes are TRBV10-3 and TRBJ1-5, with 9 bases aligning to TRBD1. CDR3 nucleotides: TGTGCCATCAGTGAAACAGGGGGCAGCAGCAATCAGCCCCAGCATTTT. The encoded protein is CAISETGGSSNQPQHF.